This paragraph covers one T cell receptor (beta chain) sequence. This sample is drawn from a study of T-cell reconstitution after alpha-beta-depleted transplantation in children. This CDR3 has 15 amino acids. Germline V gives CDR1 MGHRA, CDR2 YSYEKL. The V and J ends lost 4 bases and 2 bases, in that order; junction bases with no gene match: 7. Researchers prepared the TCRbeta library using unique molecular identifiers, the study reports. TCRdb called the PCR reads again in MiXCR, with one record for every CDR3 protein. Of 500,000 to 600,000 distinct CDR3 sequences listed, 18% are singletons. Sequenced material: PBMCs from the stem cell graft donor, taken from the stem cell graft. The source is a human donor who donated a stem cell graft to a child with acute lymphoblastic leukemia. The chain links TRBV4-1 to TRBJ2-7; TRBD2 matches 8 bases. CDR3 loop: CASSRVAGSPYEQYF. The CDR3 DNA follows: TGCGCCAGCAGCCGAGTAGCGGGATCCCCCTACGAGCAGTACTTC.